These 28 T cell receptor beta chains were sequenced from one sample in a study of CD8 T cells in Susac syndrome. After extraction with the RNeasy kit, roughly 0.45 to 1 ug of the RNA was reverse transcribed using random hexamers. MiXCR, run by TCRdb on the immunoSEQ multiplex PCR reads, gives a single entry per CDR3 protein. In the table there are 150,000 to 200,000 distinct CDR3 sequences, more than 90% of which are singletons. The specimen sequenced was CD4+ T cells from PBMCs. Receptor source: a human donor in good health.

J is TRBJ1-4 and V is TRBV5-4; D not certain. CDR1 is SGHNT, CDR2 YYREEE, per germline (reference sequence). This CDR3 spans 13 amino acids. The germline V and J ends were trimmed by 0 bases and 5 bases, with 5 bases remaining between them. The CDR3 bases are TGTGCCAGCAGCTTGGCGGGGAATGAAAAACTGTTTTTT. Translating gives CASSLAGNEKLFF.

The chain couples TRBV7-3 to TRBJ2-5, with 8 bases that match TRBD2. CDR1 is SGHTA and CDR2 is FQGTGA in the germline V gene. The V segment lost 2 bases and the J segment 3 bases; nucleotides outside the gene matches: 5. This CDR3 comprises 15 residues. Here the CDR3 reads CASSLVGGEEETQYF. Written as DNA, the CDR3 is TGTGCCAGCAGCTTAGTCGGGGGGGAAGAAGAGACCCAGTACTTC.

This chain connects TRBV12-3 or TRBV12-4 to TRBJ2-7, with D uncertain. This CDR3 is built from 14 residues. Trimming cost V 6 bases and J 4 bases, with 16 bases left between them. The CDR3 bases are TGTGCCAGCAGCCAAAGTCCAGGCGAGTACGAGCAGTACTTC. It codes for CASSQSPGEYEQYF.

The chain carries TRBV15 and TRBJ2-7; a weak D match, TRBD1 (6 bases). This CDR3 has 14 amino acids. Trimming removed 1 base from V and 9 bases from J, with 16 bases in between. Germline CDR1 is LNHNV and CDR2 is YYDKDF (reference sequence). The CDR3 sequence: CATSRGTQGDVQYF. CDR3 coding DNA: TGTGCCACCAGCAGAGGAACACAGGGTGACGTGCAGTACTTC.

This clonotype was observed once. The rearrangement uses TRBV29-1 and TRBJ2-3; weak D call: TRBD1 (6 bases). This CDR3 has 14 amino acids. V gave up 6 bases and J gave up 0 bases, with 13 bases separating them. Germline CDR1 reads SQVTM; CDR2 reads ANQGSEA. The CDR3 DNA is TGCAGCGTGGCAGGGGAGTCTAGCACAGATACGCAGTATTTT. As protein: CSVAGESSTDTQYF.

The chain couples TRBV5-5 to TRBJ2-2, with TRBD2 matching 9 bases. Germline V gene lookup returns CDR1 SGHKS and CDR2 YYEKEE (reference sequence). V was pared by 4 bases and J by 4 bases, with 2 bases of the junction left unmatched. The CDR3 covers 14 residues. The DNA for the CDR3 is TGTGCCAGCAGCGTACTAGCGGGCACCGGGGAGCTGTTTTTT. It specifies CASSVLAGTGELFF.

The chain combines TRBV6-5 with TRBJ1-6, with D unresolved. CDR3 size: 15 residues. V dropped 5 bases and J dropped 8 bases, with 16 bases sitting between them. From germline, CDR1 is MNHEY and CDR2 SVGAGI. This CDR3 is CASSPGFAWDSPLHF. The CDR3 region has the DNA TGTGCCAGCAGTCCAGGCTTCGCGTGGGATTCACCCCTCCACTTT.

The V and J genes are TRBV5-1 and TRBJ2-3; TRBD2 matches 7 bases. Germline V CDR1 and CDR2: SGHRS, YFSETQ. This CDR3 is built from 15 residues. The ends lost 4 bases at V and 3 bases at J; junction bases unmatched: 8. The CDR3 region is CASSPGGLGTDTQYF. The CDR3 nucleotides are TGCGCCAGCAGCCCCGGTGGACTAGGGACAGATACGCAGTATTTT.

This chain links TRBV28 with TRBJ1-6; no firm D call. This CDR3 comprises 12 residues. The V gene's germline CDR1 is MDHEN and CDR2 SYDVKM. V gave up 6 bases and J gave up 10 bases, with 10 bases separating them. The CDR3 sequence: CASRPGGSPLHF. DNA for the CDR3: TGTGCCAGCAGGCCGGGAGGGTCACCCCTCCACTTT.

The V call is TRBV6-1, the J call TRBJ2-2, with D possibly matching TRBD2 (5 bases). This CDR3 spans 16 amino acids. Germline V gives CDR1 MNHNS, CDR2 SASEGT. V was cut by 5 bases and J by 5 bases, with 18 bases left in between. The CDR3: CASSPAGIPGTGELFF. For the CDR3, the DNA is TGTGCCAGCAGTCCTGCCGGGATTCCTGGGACCGGGGAGCTGTTTTTT.

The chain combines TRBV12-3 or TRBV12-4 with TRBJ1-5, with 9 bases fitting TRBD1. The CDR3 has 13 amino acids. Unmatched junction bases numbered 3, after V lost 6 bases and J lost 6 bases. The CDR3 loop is CASRGTGSQPQHF. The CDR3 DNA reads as TGTGCCAGCAGGGGGACAGGGAGTCAGCCCCAGCATTTT.

The CDR3 nucleotides are TGTGCCAGCAGCTCCGAACTAGCGACAGAGACCCAGTACTTC. As protein: CASSSELATETQYF. The chain has TRBV7-2 and TRBJ2-5, with TRBD2 matching over 7 bases. Per germline, CDR1 SGHTA and CDR2 FQGNSA. This CDR3 has 14 residues. V dropped 4 bases and J dropped 4; count of bases not matched to a gene: 6.

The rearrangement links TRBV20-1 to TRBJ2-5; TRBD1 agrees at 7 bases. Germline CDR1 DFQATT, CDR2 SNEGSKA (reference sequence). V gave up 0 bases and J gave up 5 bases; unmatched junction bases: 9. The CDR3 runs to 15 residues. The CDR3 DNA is TGCAGTGCTAGAGATACAGGGGTCGCAGGCGAGACCCAGTACTTC. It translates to CSARDTGVAGETQYF.

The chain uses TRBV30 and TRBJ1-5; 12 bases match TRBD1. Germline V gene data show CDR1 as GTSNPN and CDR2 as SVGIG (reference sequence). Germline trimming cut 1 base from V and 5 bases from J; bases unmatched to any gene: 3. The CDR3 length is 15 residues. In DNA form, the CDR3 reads TGTGCCTGGAGTGCCGGGACAGGGGGCTATCAGCCCCAGCATTTT. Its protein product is CAWSAGTGGYQPQHF.

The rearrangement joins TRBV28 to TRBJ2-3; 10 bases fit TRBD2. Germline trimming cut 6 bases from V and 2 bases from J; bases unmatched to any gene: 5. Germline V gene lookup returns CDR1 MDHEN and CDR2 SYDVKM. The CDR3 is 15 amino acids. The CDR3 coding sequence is TGTGCCAGCAGCCTAGCGGGAGCCCACACAGATACGCAGTATTTT. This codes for CASSLAGAHTDTQYF.

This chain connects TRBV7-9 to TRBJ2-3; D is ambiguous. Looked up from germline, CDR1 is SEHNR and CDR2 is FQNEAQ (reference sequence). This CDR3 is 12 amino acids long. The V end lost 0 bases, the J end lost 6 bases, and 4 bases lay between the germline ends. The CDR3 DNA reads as TGTGCCAGCAGCTTAGCCCCTGATACGCAGTATTTT. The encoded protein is CASSLAPDTQYF.

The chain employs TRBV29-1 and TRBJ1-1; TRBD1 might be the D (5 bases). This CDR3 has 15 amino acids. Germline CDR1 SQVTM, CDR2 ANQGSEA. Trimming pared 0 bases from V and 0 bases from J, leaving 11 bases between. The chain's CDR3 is CSVEDLGRVNTEAFF. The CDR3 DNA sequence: TGCAGCGTTGAAGATCTGGGCAGGGTGAACACTGAAGCTTTCTTT.

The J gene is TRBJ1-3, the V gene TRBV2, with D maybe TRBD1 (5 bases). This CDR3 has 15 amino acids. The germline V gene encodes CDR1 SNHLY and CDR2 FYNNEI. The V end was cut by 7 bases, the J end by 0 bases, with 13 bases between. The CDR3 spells CASTLGGSSGNTIYF. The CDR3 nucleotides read TGTGCCAGCACCCTTGGGGGTAGCTCTGGAAACACCATATATTTT.

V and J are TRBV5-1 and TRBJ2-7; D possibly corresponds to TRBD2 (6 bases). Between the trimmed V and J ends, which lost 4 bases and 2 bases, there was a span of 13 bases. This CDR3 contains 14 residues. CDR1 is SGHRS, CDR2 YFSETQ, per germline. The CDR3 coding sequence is TGCGCCAGCAGCCCGGGGACTGCAACCTACGAGCAGTACTTC. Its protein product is CASSPGTATYEQYF.

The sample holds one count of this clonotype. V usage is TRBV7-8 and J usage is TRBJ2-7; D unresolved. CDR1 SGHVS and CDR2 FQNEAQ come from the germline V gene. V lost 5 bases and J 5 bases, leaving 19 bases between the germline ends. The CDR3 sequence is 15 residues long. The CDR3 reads CASSPLLRNPNEQYF. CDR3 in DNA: TGTGCCAGCAGCCCCCTTCTTAGGAACCCTAACGAGCAGTACTTC.

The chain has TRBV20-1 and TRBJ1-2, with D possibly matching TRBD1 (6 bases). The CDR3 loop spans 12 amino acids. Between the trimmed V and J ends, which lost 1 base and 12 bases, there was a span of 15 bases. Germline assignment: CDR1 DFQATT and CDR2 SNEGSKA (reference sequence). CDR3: CSARVRDKEHTF. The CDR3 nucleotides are TGCAGTGCTAGAGTTCGGGACAAGGAGCACACCTTC.

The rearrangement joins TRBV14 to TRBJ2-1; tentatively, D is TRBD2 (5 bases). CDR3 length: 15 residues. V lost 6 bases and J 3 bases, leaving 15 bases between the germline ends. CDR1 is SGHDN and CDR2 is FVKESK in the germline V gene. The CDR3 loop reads CASRKGTGFYNEQFF. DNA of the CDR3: TGTGCCAGCAGAAAGGGAACGGGGTTCTACAATGAGCAGTTCTTC.

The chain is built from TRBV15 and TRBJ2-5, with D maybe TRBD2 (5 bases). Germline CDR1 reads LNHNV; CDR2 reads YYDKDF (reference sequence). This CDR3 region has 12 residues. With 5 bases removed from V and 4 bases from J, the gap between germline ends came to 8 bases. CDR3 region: CATSREGETQYF. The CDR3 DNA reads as TGTGCCACCAGCCGCGAGGGAGAGACCCAGTACTTC.

The CDR3 bases are TGCAGTGCTAGAGACTTTTCCGGGACAGTCTCCTACAATGAGCAGTTCTTC. This encodes CSARDFSGTVSYNEQFF. The chain is built from TRBV20-1 and TRBJ2-1; 7 bases map to TRBD1. With V trimmed by 0 bases and J by 0 bases, 8 bases remained unmatched. CDR1 is DFQATT, CDR2 SNEGSKA, per germline (reference sequence). The CDR3 has 17 residues.

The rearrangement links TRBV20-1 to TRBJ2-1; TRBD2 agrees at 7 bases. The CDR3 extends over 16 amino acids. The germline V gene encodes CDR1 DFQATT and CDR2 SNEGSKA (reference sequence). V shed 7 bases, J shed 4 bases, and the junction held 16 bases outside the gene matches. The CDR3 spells CSGASGPHNLYNEQFF. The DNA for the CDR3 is TGCAGTGGGGCTAGCGGCCCTCACAACCTATACAATGAGCAGTTCTTC.

The CDR3 bases are TGTGCCAGCAGTTTCATGGGACAGGGAGTTACTGAAGCTTTCTTT. Its protein product is CASSFMGQGVTEAFF. The rearrangement joins TRBV7-9 to TRBJ1-1; 9 bases fit TRBD1. V was clipped by 6 bases and J by 5 bases; unmatched bases: 10. The germline V gene has CDR1 SEHNR and CDR2 FQNEAQ (reference sequence). This CDR3 spans 15 amino acids.

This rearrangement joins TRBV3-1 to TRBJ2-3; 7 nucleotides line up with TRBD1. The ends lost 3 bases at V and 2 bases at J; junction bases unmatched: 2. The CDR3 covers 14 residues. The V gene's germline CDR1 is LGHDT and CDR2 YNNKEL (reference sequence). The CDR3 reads CASSHDRVTDTQYF. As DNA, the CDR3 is TGTGCCAGCAGCCACGACAGGGTCACAGATACGCAGTATTTT.

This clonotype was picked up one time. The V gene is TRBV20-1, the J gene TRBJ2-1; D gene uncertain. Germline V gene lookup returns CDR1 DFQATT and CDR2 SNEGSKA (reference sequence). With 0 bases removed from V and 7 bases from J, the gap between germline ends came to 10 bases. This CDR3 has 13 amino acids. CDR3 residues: CSAREVADNEQFF. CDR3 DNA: TGCAGTGCTAGAGAAGTTGCGGATAATGAGCAGTTCTTC.